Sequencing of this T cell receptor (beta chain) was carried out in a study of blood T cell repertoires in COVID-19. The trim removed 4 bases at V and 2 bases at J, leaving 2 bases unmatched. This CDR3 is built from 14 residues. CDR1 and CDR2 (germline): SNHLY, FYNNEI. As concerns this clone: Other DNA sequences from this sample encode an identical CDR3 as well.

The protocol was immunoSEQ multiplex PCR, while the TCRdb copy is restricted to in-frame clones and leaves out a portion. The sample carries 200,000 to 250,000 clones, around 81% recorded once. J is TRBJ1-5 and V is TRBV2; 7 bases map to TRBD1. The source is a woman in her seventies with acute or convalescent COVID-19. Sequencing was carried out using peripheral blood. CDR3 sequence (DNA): TGTGCCAGCAGTGTCCAGGGGGGCAATCAGCCCCAGCATTTT. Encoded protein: CASSVQGGNQPQHF.